The rows below give T cell receptor beta chains drawn from one sample of a study of blood T cell repertoires in COVID-19. Produced via immunoSEQ multiplex PCR; TCRdb's table is partial and in-frame only. The sample gives roughly 59,000 clones, around 80% of which show up once; roughly 10% is in the top ten. The specimen sequenced was peripheral blood. The source is a human donor in a cohort sampled during active COVID-19. Each CDR3 is given with its conserved first and last residue. The order of the fields is V gene, D gene, clone size, J gene, CDR3 DNA, CDR3 protein. D genes are given only for firm matches. Size is stated for part of the rows, as once, few or many counts, or as a class when the clone is expanded.

v_call: TRBV11-2
d_call: TRBD1
clone_size: .
j_call: TRBJ1-6
cdr3_nt: TGTGCCAGCAGCCTCCGACAGGGGGATTCACCCCTCCACTTT
cdr3_aa: CASSLRQGDSPLHF

v_call: TRBV18
d_call: .
clone_size: few
j_call: TRBJ2-7
cdr3_nt: TGTGCCAGCTCTACTAGCCGATCCTACGAGCAGTACTTC
cdr3_aa: CASSTSRSYEQYF

v_call: TRBV29-1
d_call: TRBD1
clone_size: .
j_call: TRBJ1-6
cdr3_nt: TGCAGCGTTGGCGGACAGGGAAATTCACCCCTCCACTTT
cdr3_aa: CSVGGQGNSPLHF

v_call: TRBV28
d_call: TRBD2
clone_size: .
j_call: TRBJ2-7
cdr3_nt: TGTGAGACGCAAAAGCGGGGGAGATACGAGCAGTACTTC
cdr3_aa: CETQKRGRYEQYF

v_call: TRBV5-1
d_call: TRBD1
clone_size: .
j_call: TRBJ2-3
cdr3_nt: TGCGCCAGCAGCCCCGACCGGGACAGGGACCGCACAGATACGCAGTATTTT
cdr3_aa: CASSPDRDRDRTDTQYF

v_call: TRBV2
d_call: .
clone_size: large
j_call: TRBJ2-1
cdr3_nt: TGTGCCAGCAGCCTCGGGTCCTACAATGAGCAGTTCTTC
cdr3_aa: CASSLGSYNEQFF

v_call: TRBV5-1
d_call: .
clone_size: .
j_call: TRBJ2-7
cdr3_nt: TGCGCCAGCAGCTTGGGGCGGGTGGAAGCCTACGAGCAGTACTTC
cdr3_aa: CASSLGRVEAYEQYF

v_call: TRBV7-2
d_call: TRBD2
clone_size: .
j_call: TRBJ2-3
cdr3_nt: TGTGCCAGCAGCTTAGCGGGAGGGGATACGCAGTATTTT
cdr3_aa: CASSLAGGDTQYF

v_call: TRBV20-1
d_call: .
clone_size: .
j_call: TRBJ1-1
cdr3_nt: TGCAGTGCTAGAGCGGGCACTGAAGCTTTCTTT
cdr3_aa: CSARAGTEAFF

v_call: TRBV3-1/TRBV3-2
d_call: .
clone_size: few
j_call: TRBJ2-3
cdr3_nt: TGTGCCAGCAGCCCCCGAGCAGATACGCAGTATTTT
cdr3_aa: CASSPRADTQYF

v_call: TRBV7-9
d_call: .
clone_size: many
j_call: TRBJ1-2
cdr3_nt: TGTGCCAGCAGCCCCCACGCGTCGCTGATTGGCTACACCTTC
cdr3_aa: CASSPHASLIGYTF

v_call: TRBV5-4
d_call: .
clone_size: .
j_call: TRBJ1-3
cdr3_nt: TGTGCCAGCAGCTTAGTCCAGGGAGGCTCTGGAAACACCATATATTTT
cdr3_aa: CASSLVQGGSGNTIYF

v_call: TRBV11-2
d_call: TRBD2
clone_size: few
j_call: TRBJ2-7
cdr3_nt: TGTGCCAGCAGTACCACCGGACTAGCGGACCTCTACGAGCAGTACTTC
cdr3_aa: CASSTTGLADLYEQYF

v_call: TRBV3-1/TRBV3-2
d_call: .
clone_size: .
j_call: TRBJ2-7
cdr3_nt: TGTGCCAGCAGCCAAGATGCCCAGACTCTCCAGTACTTC
cdr3_aa: CASSQDAQTLQYF

v_call: TRBV30
d_call: .
clone_size: once
j_call: TRBJ2-1
cdr3_nt: TGTGCCTGGAGTGAATTTAGGGGCAATGAGCAGTTCTTC
cdr3_aa: CAWSEFRGNEQFF

v_call: TRBV28
d_call: TRBD1
clone_size: .
j_call: TRBJ2-1
cdr3_nt: TGTGCCAGCAGCCCGACAGGGGACTCCTACAATGAGCAGTTCTTC
cdr3_aa: CASSPTGDSYNEQFF

v_call: TRBV25-1
d_call: TRBD2
clone_size: once
j_call: TRBJ2-7
cdr3_nt: TGTGCCAGCAGCGTCCTAGCGGGAATCAACGAGCAGTACTTC
cdr3_aa: CASSVLAGINEQYF

v_call: TRBV28
d_call: .
clone_size: .
j_call: TRBJ2-1
cdr3_nt: TGTGCCAGCAGCAAGGACAAAGCCTACAATGAGCAGTTCTTC
cdr3_aa: CASSKDKAYNEQFF

v_call: TRBV7-9
d_call: .
clone_size: .
j_call: TRBJ2-3
cdr3_nt: TGTGCCAGCAGCTTAGCGTGGGGAGGCGGCACAGATACGCAGTATTTT
cdr3_aa: CASSLAWGGGTDTQYF

v_call: TRBV19
d_call: TRBD1
clone_size: few
j_call: TRBJ1-1
cdr3_nt: TGTGCCAGTACCCACAGGGGGTCCACTGAAGCTTTCTTT
cdr3_aa: CASTHRGSTEAFF

v_call: TRBV7-9
d_call: TRBD2
clone_size: many
j_call: TRBJ2-5
cdr3_nt: TGTGCCAGCAGTCACACCGCGGGGGTAGAAGAGACCCAGTACTTC
cdr3_aa: CASSHTAGVEETQYF

v_call: TRBV2
d_call: TRBD2
clone_size: .
j_call: TRBJ2-5
cdr3_nt: TGTGCCAGCAGTGGGTATAGCGGGGCGGATGAGACCCAGTACTTC
cdr3_aa: CASSGYSGADETQYF

v_call: TRBV9
d_call: TRBD1
clone_size: .
j_call: TRBJ1-1
cdr3_nt: TGTGCCAGCAGCCCACAAAACAGGGGAATGAACACTGAAGCTTTCTTT
cdr3_aa: CASSPQNRGMNTEAFF

v_call: TRBV6-2/TRBV6-3
d_call: .
clone_size: .
j_call: TRBJ2-5
cdr3_nt: TGTGCCAGCAGTTCCGGAAGGGGGAGGACCCAGTACTTC
cdr3_aa: CASSSGRGRTQYF

v_call: TRBV5-1
d_call: TRBD1
clone_size: few
j_call: TRBJ2-3
cdr3_nt: TGCGCCAGCAGCCCCCGACAGGGCTGGGCAGATACGCAGTATTTT
cdr3_aa: CASSPRQGWADTQYF

v_call: TRBV4-3
d_call: .
clone_size: .
j_call: TRBJ2-7
cdr3_nt: TGCGCCAGCAGCCAAGGAGCGTTCTACGAGCAGTACTTC
cdr3_aa: CASSQGAFYEQYF

v_call: TRBV12-3/TRBV12-4
d_call: TRBD1
clone_size: .
j_call: TRBJ1-2
cdr3_nt: TGTGCCAGCAGTCCGACAGGGGGCAGGGGCTACACCTTC
cdr3_aa: CASSPTGGRGYTF